This T cell receptor beta chain was found in a study of blood T cell repertoires in COVID-19. The wider study: Sources were T cells, B-cell-depleted T cells, or PBMCs; the material itself was cDNA or gDNA.

CDR1 is SGHDT, CDR2 YYEEEE, per germline. The CDR3 runs 15 residues. J lost 3 bases, V lost 1 base, and 3 bases had no gene match. Generated by immunoSEQ multiplex PCR, the TCRdb table keeps only in-frame clones and is missing some. The profile shows hundreds of thousands of clones, 86% of them singletons. This rearrangement joins TRBV5-6 to TRBJ2-2; 7 positions agree with TRBD2. This receptor was identified in a woman in her thirties with active or convalescent COVID-19. Specimen: peripheral blood. CDR3 amino acids: CASSLPGGDTGELFF. The CDR3 DNA reads TGTGCCAGCAGCTTGCCGGGGGGAGACACCGGGGAGCTGTTTTTT.